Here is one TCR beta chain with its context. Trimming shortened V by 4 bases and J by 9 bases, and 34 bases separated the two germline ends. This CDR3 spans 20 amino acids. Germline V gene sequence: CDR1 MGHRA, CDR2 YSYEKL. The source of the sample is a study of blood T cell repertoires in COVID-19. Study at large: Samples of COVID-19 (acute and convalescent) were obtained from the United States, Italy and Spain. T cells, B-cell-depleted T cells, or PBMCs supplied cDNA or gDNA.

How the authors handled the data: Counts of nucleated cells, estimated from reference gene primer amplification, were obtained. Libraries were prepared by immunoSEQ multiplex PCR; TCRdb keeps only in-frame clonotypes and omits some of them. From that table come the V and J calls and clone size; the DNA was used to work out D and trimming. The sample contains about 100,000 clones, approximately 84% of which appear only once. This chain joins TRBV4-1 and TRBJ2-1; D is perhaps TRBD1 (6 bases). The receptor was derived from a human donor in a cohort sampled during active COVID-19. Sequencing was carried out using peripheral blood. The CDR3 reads CASSPPGYRAGVNGKGEQFF. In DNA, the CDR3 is TGCGCCAGCAGCCCACCTGGGTACAGGGCGGGTGTTAATGGGAAGGGTGAGCAGTTCTTC.